These 10 T cell receptor beta chains share one sample of origin, sequenced in a study of T cells after yellow fever vaccination. Via MiXCR, TCRdb re-called the 5' RACE reads, giving one row per CDR3 protein. The data contain some 340,000 distinct CDR3 sequences, about 10% of them singletons. The sample consisted of CD4+ T cells sorted from PBMCs, taken 45 days after the yellow fever booster vaccination. The origin of the receptors is a man aged 18 to 35 who received the YFV17D yellow fever vaccine.

This rearrangement joins TRBV10-3 to TRBJ2-2; the match to TRBD2 covers 12 bases. Germline V gene data show CDR1 as ENHRY and CDR2 as SYGVKD. The CDR3 sequence is 19 residues long. V was clipped by 4 bases and J by 1 base; unmatched bases: 10. The CDR3 region has the DNA TGTGCCATCAGTGCTAGCGGGGGGGCTTTTATCGGGAACACCGGGGAGCTGTTTTTT. This codes for CAISASGGAFIGNTGELFF.

This clonotype has a count of ten or more. The rearrangement links TRBV12-3 or TRBV12-4 to TRBJ2-5; TRBD2 matches 7 bases. The trim removed 7 bases at V and 7 bases at J, leaving 12 bases unmatched. The CDR3 is made up of 14 amino acids. The CDR3 sequence: CASTLGAGEGTQYF. In DNA form, the CDR3 reads TGTGCCAGCACCCTTGGGGCGGGGGAGGGGACCCAGTACTTC.

V gene TRBV7-7 combines with J gene TRBJ2-2, with D uncertain. Trimming cost V 0 bases and J 5 bases, with 7 bases left between them. Germline V gene lookup returns CDR1 SSHAT and CDR2 FNYEAQ (reference sequence). This CDR3 is built from 14 residues. The CDR3 nucleotides read TGTGCCAGCAGCTTAGCGCGGCTGACCGGGGAGCTGTTTTTT. It specifies CASSLARLTGELFF.

This sequence joins TRBV5-6 and TRBJ2-5, with D possibly being TRBD2 (6 bases). CDR3 length: 14 residues. The V end lost 4 bases, the J end lost 4 bases, and 14 bases lay between the germline ends. Germline V gene lookup returns CDR1 SGHDT and CDR2 YYEEEE. CDR3: CASSVDEEGETQYF. CDR3 bases: TGTGCCAGCAGCGTCGATGAGGAGGGAGAGACCCAGTACTTC.

As for this clonotype: A read error may produce the germline difference seen at one junction end. V is TRBV25-1 and J is TRBJ2-3, with D tentatively TRBD2 (6 bases). Germline CDR1 and CDR2: MGHDK and SYGVNS. This CDR3 region has 15 residues. Written as DNA, the CDR3 is TGTGCCAGCAGTGACCCGGGACTTTACACAGATTCGCAGTATTTT. It translates to CASSDPGLYTDSQYF. Full variable domain (missing parts from reference TRBV25-1 and TRBJ2-3): EADIYQTPRYLVIGTGKKITLECSQTMGHDKMYWYQQDPGMELHLIHYSYGVNSTEKGDLSSESTVSRIRTEHFPLTLESARPSHTSQYLCASSDPGLYTDSQYFGPGTRLTVL.

This clonotype has ten or more counts. The chain couples TRBV7-2 to TRBJ1-5; 7 bases line up with TRBD1. Germline loops: CDR1 SGHTA, CDR2 FQGNSA. V was clipped by 0 bases and J by 7 bases; unmatched bases: 12. There are 17 residues in the CDR3. CDR3 bases: TGTGCCAGCAGCTTAGCGTCAGGAGGGGGCTTTAGGCAGCCCCAGCATTTT. It translates to CASSLASGGGFRQPQHF. The whole variable domain, filled in from reference TRBV7-2 and TRBJ1-5, reads GAGVSQSPSNKVTEKGKDVELRCDPISGHTALYWYRQSLGQGLEFLIYFQGNSAPDKSGLPSDRFSAERTGGSVSTLTIQRTQQEDSAVYLCASSLASGGGFRQPQHFGDGTRLSIL.

J is TRBJ2-1 and V is TRBV7-2; D is uncertain. CDR1 SGHTA and CDR2 FQGNSA come from the germline V gene. This CDR3 has 12 residues. V was cut by 5 bases and J by 8 bases, with 10 bases left in between. CDR3 amino acids: CASSPSMDEQFF. DNA of the CDR3: TGTGCCAGCAGCCCCTCCATGGATGAGCAGTTCTTC.

There are a few counts of this clonotype. The chain has TRBV7-2 and TRBJ2-2, with D perhaps TRBD2 (5 bases). V shed 10 bases and J shed 6 bases, with 21 bases lying between them. CDR3 size: 15 residues. The V gene's germline CDR1 is SGHTA and CDR2 FQGNSA. CDR3: CATYESGGGAGELFF. Written as DNA, the CDR3 is TGTGCCACCTATGAATCCGGTGGAGGCGCCGGGGAGCTGTTTTTT. Combining the CDR3 with reference TRBV7-2 and TRBJ2-2 gives the whole variable domain GAGVSQSPSNKVTEKGKDVELRCDPISGHTALYWYRQSLGQGLEFLIYFQGNSAPDKSGLPSDRFSAERTGGSVSTLTIQRTQQEDSAVYLCATYESGGGAGELFFGEGSRLTVL.

This clonotype was seen ten or more times. V gene TRBV9 combines with J gene TRBJ1-3; tentatively, D is TRBD1 (5 bases). V was clipped by 4 bases and J by 0 bases, with 14 bases between them. Germline V CDR1 and CDR2: SGDLS, YYNGEE. The CDR3 is 16 residues long. CDR3 loop: CASSPFEGSSGNTIYF. CDR3 DNA: TGTGCCAGCAGCCCATTCGAGGGGAGCTCTGGAAACACCATATATTTT.

This rearrangement joins TRBV12-3 or TRBV12-4 to TRBJ1-3, with unresolved D. Trimming removed 3 bases from V and 5 bases from J, with 11 bases in between. The CDR3 covers 14 residues. The CDR3 sequence: CASSLPGERNTIYF. CDR3 nucleotides: TGTGCCAGCAGTTTGCCCGGTGAGAGAAACACCATATATTTT.